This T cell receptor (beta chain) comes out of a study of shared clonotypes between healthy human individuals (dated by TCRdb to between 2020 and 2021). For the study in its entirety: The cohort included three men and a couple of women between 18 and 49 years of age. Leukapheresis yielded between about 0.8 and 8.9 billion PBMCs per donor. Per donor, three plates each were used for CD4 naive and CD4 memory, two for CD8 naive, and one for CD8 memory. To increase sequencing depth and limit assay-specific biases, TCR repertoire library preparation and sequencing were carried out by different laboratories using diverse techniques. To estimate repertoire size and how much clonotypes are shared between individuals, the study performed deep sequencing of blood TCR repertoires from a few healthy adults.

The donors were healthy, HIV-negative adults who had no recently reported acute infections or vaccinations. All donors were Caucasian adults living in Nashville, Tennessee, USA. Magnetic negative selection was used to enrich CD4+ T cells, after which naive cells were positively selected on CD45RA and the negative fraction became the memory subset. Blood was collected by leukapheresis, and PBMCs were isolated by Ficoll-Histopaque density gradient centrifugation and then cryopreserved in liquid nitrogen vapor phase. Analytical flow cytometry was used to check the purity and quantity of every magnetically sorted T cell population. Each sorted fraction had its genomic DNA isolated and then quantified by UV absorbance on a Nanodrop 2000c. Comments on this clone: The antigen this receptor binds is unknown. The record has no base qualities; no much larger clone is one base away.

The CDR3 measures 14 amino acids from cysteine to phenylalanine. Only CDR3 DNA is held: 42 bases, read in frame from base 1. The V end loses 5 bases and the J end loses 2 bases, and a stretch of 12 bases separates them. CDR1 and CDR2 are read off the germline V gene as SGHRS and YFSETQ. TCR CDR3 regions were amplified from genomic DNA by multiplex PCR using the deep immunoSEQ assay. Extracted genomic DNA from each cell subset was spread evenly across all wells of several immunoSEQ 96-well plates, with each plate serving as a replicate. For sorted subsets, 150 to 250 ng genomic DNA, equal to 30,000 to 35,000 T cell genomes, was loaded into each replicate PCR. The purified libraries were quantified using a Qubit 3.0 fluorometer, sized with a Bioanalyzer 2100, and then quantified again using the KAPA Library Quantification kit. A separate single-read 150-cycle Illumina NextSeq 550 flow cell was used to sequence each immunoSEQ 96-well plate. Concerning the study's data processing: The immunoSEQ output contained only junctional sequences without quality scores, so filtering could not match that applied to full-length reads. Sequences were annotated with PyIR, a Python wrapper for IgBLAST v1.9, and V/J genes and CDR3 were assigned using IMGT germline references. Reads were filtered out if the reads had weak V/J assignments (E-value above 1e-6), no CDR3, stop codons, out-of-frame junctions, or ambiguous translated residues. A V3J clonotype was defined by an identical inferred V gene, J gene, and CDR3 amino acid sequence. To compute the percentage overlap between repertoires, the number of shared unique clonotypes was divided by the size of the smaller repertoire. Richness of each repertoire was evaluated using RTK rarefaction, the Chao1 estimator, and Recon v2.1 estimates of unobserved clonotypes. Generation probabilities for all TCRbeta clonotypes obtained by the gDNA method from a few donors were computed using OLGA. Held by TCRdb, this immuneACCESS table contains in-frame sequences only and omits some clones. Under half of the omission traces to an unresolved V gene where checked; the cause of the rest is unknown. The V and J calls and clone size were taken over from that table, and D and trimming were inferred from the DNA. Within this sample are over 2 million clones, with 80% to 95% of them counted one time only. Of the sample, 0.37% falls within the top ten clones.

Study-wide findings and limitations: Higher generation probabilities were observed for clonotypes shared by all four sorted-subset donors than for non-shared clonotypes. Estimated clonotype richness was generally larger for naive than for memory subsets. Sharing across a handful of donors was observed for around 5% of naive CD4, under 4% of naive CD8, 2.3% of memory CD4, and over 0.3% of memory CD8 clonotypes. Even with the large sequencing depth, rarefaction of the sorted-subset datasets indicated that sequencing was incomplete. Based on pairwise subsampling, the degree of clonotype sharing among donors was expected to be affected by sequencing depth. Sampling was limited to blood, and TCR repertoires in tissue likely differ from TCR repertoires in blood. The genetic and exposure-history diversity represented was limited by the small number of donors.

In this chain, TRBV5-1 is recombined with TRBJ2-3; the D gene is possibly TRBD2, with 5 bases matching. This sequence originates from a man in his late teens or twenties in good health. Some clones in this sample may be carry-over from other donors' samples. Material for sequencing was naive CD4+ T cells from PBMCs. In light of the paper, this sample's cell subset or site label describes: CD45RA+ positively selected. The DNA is TGCGCCAGCAGGGTTACCGGGAACACAGATACGCAGTATTTT. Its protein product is CASRVTGNTDTQYF.